These T cell receptor beta chains were read from a single sample in a study of blood T cell repertoires in COVID-19. Assay used: immunoSEQ multiplex PCR; TCRdb lists only in-frame clones, some missing. The sample consists of about 320,000 clones, roughly 91% of them appearing once. The source material was peripheral blood. These receptors came from a woman aged 30 to 39 with COVID-19, enrolled during active disease. Both conserved end residues are part of each CDR3. Part of the rows lack a size; the others show once, few, many or a class for expanded clones.

TRBV19	TRBJ2-5	once	CASSILGAGRQETQYF
TRBV3-1/TRBV3-2	TRBJ1-2	.	CASSQRGGQGPNYGYTF
TRBV5-1	TRBJ1-6	.	CASGIGQGFNSPLHF
TRBV28	TRBJ1-6	.	CASSSSGITYTRSYNSPLHF
TRBV6-5	TRBJ2-3	.	CAHRGGPATDTQYF
TRBV10-1	TRBJ2-7	.	CASSDSAGGFSYEQYF
TRBV7-9	TRBJ1-1	.	CASSYTGGSTEAFF
TRBV15	TRBJ1-5	.	CATGERGSNQPQHF
TRBV27	TRBJ1-2	.	CASRTDFTTGTGFDGYTF
TRBV4-1	TRBJ1-1	.	CASSQDLRSPFTEAFF
TRBV7-9	TRBJ1-5	.	CASSLTGQGNQPQHF
TRBV5-1	TRBJ2-3	.	CASSGAHQGTDTQYF
TRBV5-1	TRBJ1-3	.	CASSEGDSGNTIYF
TRBV7-9	TRBJ2-3	few	CASSHRGYTDTQYF
TRBV23-1	TRBJ2-1	.	CAGRRHSFLSSYNEQFF
TRBV21-1	TRBJ2-5	.	CASSKAEGTFETQYF